Shown below are 11 T cell receptor beta chains from a single sample sequenced in a study of follicular helper T cells after annual influenza vaccination (dated by TCRdb to 2016 to 2017). To prepare the library, the immunoSEQ multiplex PCR assay was applied. TCRdb holds this immuneACCESS table with in-frame rearrangements only. Some clones are missing; in checked studies, unresolved V genes explain under half, and the rest has no known cause. This sample gives 9,500 to 11,000 clones in total; 65% to 85% of them show up just once. The ten largest clones add up to nearly 0.9% of the sample. Sequenced here: CXCR5- memory CD4+ T cells sorted from blood, sampled 6 weeks after influenza vaccination. This specimen's cell subset or site label, per the study, means: CXCR5- memory CD4 T cells. These receptors were taken from an adult who received the influenza vaccine.

This sequence joins TRBV28 and TRBJ1-4; D is ambiguous. The CDR3 covers 16 residues. V was pared by 3 bases and J by 0 bases, with 11 bases between. The germline V gene encodes CDR1 MDHEN and CDR2 SYDVKM. The CDR3 sequence is CASSFKPTATNEKLFF. CDR3 nucleotide sequence: TGTGCCAGCAGTTTTAAACCCACGGCAACTAATGAAAAACTGTTTTTT.

The chain couples TRBV6-5 to TRBJ1-1; 8 nucleotides line up with TRBD1. Germline V lookup: CDR1 MNHEY, CDR2 SVGAGI. V shed 4 bases and J 4 bases; nucleotides not matched to a gene: 5. The CDR3 runs 14 residues. The DNA of the CDR3 is TGTGCCAGCAGTTTAAAGGACAGGGCCACTGAAGCTTTCTTT. Translation gives CASSLKDRATEAFF.

The CDR3 DNA sequence: TGTGCCAGCAGCCCCGGGCCCCTGGGGACTGAAGCTTTCTTT. Translation gives CASSPGPLGTEAFF. This rearrangement joins TRBV6-6 to TRBJ1-1; no definite D call. Trimming left V 6 bases short and J 5 bases short, with 16 bases between. Germline CDR1 and CDR2: MNHNY and SVGAGI (reference sequence). This CDR3 spans 14 amino acids.

The V call is TRBV25-1, the J call TRBJ2-2; 7 bases are a match to TRBD2. Per the germline V gene, CDR1 is MGHDK and CDR2 is SYGVNS. The CDR3 sequence is 15 residues long. The V segment lost 1 base and the J segment 5 bases; nucleotides outside the gene matches: 4. Here the CDR3 reads CASSELGGGTGELFF. CDR3 sequence (DNA): TGTGCCAGCAGTGAATTGGGCGGGGGAACCGGGGAGCTGTTTTTT.

The rearrangement joins TRBV7-2 to TRBJ2-5, with 7 bases lining up with TRBD1. Germline CDR1 and CDR2: SGHTA and FQGNSA. The J segment lost 3 bases and the V segment lost 5 bases, leaving 6 bases of the junction unmatched. The CDR3 sequence is 14 residues long. The DNA for the CDR3 is TGTGCCAGCAGCCCGGGACAGACCAAAGAGACCCAGTACTTC. As protein: CASSPGQTKETQYF.

The chain links TRBV7-9 to TRBJ2-1; D gene uncertain. Germline assignment: CDR1 SEHNR and CDR2 FQNEAQ (reference sequence). CDR3 size: 12 residues. V was pared by 5 bases and J by 6 bases, with 8 bases between. CDR3 sequence: CASSLDPNEQFF. DNA for the CDR3: TGTGCCAGCAGCCTAGACCCCAATGAGCAGTTCTTC.

The chain has TRBV6-1 and TRBJ2-6; maybe TRBD2 (5 bases). CDR1 and CDR2 (germline): MNHNS, SASEGT. With 0 bases removed from V and 4 bases from J, the gap between germline ends came to 16 bases. This CDR3 region has 18 residues. The CDR3 loop is CASSEARVPTRGANVLTF. CDR3 DNA sequence: TGTGCCAGCAGTGAAGCGCGGGTGCCGACGCGGGGGGCCAACGTCCTGACTTTC.

This chain uses TRBV7-2 with TRBJ1-3; no definite D call. The length of the CDR3 is 14 residues. The germline V gene encodes CDR1 SGHTA and CDR2 FQGNSA. The V end was cut by 2 bases, the J end by 7 bases, with 12 bases between. CDR3 sequence reads: CASSLLGRTNTIYF. For the CDR3, the DNA is TGTGCCAGCAGCTTATTGGGCCGGACGAACACCATATATTTT.

This chain links TRBV19 with TRBJ2-2; D is unclear. The CDR3 length is 12 residues. The ends were cut back, 8 bases at V and 4 bases at J, with 8 bases in the middle. Germline V lookup: CDR1 LNHDA, CDR2 SQIVND (reference sequence). The CDR3 sequence is CASYQRTGELFF. CDR3 nucleotide sequence: TGTGCCAGTTACCAGCGCACCGGGGAGCTGTTTTTT.

J is TRBJ2-1 and V is TRBV28, with TRBD2 matching 7 bases. The V gene's germline CDR1 is MDHEN and CDR2 SYDVKM. The CDR3 extends over 15 amino acids. J gave up 5 bases and V 4 bases, and 8 bases lay outside the gene matches. CDR3 DNA: TGTGCCAGCAGTTCCCGACTAGCTCCTCACAATGAGCAGTTCTTC. This sequence encodes CASSSRLAPHNEQFF.

The chain joins TRBV10-3 to TRBJ2-4; TRBD2 matches 12 bases. The V gene's germline CDR1 is ENHRY and CDR2 SYGVKD. With 2 bases clipped from V and 6 bases from J, the junction kept 2 bases outside the gene matches. The CDR3 has 15 residues. CDR3 sequence: CAISEASGRANIQYF. CDR3 nucleotide sequence: TGTGCCATCAGTGAGGCTAGCGGGAGGGCAAACATTCAGTACTTC.